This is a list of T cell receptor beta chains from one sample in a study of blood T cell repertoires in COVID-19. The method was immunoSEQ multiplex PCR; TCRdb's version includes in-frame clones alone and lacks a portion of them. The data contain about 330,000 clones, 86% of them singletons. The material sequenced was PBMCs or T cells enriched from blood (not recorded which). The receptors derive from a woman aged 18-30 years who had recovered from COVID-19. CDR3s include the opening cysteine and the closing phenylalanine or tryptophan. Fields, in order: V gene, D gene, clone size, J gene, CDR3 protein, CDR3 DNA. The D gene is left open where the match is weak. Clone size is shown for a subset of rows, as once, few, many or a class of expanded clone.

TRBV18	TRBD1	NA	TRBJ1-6	CASSPRDRGSLHF	TGTGCCAGCTCACCACGGGACAGGGGCTCTCTCCACTTT
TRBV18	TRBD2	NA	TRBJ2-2	CASSPNSGENTGELFF	TGTGCCAGCTCACCGAATAGCGGGGAGAACACCGGGGAGCTGTTTTTT
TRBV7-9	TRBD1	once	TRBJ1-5	CASSLGTGLLSNQPQHF	TGTGCCAGCAGCTTGGGGACAGGCCTCCTTAGCAATCAGCCCCAGCATTTT
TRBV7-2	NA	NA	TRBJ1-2	CARGTANYGYTF	TGTGCTAGGGGCACGGCGAATTATGGCTACACCTTC
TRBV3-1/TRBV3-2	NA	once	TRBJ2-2	CASSQEWHWNTGELFF	TGTGCCAGCAGCCAGGAGTGGCACTGGAACACCGGGGAGCTGTTTTTT
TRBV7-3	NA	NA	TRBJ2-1	CASSLIGQGNEQFF	TGTGCCAGCAGCTTAATAGGGCAGGGGAATGAGCAGTTCTTC
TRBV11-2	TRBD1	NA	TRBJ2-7	CASSFNGQGTNEQYF	TGTGCCAGCAGCTTTAATGGACAGGGAACGAACGAGCAGTACTTC
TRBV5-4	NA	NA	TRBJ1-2	CASSSLGQSSQGYTF	TGTGCCAGCAGCTCGTTGGGACAATCCTCTCAGGGCTACACCTTC
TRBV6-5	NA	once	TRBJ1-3	CASTKQGMENTIYF	TGTGCCAGCACCAAACAGGGAATGGAAAACACCATATATTTT
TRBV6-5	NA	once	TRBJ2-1	CASTGGYSYNEQFF	TGTGCCAGCACGGGGGGCTACTCCTACAATGAGCAGTTCTTC
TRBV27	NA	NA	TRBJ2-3	CASSLTPYDTQYF	TGTGCCAGCAGTTTAACCCCCTATGATACGCAGTATTTT
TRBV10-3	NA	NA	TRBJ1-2	CAIRSMAGGYGYTF	TGTGCCATCAGGAGTATGGCGGGGGGCTATGGCTACACCTTC
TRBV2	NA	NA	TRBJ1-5	CASSEFMTDQPQHF	TGTGCCAGCAGTGAATTTATGACAGATCAGCCCCAGCATTTT
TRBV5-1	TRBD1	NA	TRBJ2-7	CASSHGDRGGYEQYF	TGCGCCAGCAGCCATGGGGACAGGGGCGGATACGAGCAGTACTTC
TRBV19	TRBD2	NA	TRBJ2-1	CASSIGTSGGYNEQFF	TGTGCCAGTAGTATAGGGACTAGCGGGGGCTACAATGAGCAGTTCTTC
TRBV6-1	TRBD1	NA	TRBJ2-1	CASSARDRTPYNEQFF	TGTGCCAGCAGTGCCCGGGACAGGACCCCGTACAATGAGCAGTTCTTC
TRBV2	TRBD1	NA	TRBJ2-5	CASSGRTGGGETQYF	TGTGCCAGCAGTGGCCGGACAGGGGGCGGGGAGACCCAGTACTTC
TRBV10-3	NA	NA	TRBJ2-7	CAISESTGEQYF	TGTGCCATCAGTGAGTCGACGGGGGAGCAGTACTTC
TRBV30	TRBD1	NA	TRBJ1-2	CAWATGLNYGYTF	TGTGCCTGGGCGACAGGGTTAAACTATGGCTACACCTTC
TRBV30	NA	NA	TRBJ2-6	CAWSRSGQSGANVLTF	TGTGCCTGGAGCCGGAGCGGACAGTCTGGGGCCAACGTCCTGACTTTC
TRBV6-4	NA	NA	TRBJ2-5	CASSPGYQETQYF	TGTGCCAGCAGCCCGGGGTACCAAGAGACCCAGTACTTC
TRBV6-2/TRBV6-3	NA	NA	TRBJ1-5	CASSSVSQPQHF	TGTGCCAGCAGTTCGGTTAGTCAGCCCCAGCATTTT
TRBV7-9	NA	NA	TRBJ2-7	CAITGWETYEQYF	TGTGCCATTACAGGGTGGGAGACCTACGAGCAGTACTTC
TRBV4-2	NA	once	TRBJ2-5	CASSQEVAAQETQYF	TGTGCCAGCAGCCAAGAAGTAGCTGCTCAAGAGACCCAGTACTTC
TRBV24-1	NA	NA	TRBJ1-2	CATSDPQGNYGYTF	TGTGCCACCAGTGATCCCCAGGGGAACTATGGCTACACCTTC
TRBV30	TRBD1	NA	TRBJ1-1	CAWTRDRDRAAFF	TGTGCCTGGACCCGAGACCGGGACAGGGCCGCTTTCTTT
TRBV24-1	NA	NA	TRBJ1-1	CATSDTQGNTEAFF	TGTGCCACCAGTGATACCCAGGGGAACACTGAAGCTTTCTTT
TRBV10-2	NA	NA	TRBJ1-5	CASSVDSGGNQPQHF	TGCGCCAGCAGCGTTGACAGTGGGGGGAATCAGCCCCAGCATTTT
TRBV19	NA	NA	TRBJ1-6	CASSNSAEGPNSPLHF	TGTGCCAGTAGTAATTCGGCGGAAGGTCCGAATTCACCCCTCCACTTT
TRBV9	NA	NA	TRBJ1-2	CASSRDTNYGYTF	TGTGCCAGCAGCCGGGACACTAACTATGGCTACACCTTC
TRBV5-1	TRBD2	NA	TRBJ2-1	CASTLLAGGYNEQFF	TGCGCCAGCACCTTACTAGCGGGAGGCTACAATGAGCAGTTCTTC
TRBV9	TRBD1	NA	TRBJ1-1	CASSVGQGNTEAFF	TGTGCCAGCAGCGTGGGACAGGGGAACACTGAAGCTTTCTTT
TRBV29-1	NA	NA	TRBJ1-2	CSGGTLEGYTF	TGCAGCGGAGGAACCCTAGAAGGCTACACCTTC
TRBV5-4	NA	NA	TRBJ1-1	CASTPRLVLNTEAFF	TGTGCCAGCACCCCTCGGTTGGTCTTGAACACTGAAGCTTTCTTT
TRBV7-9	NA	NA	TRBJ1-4	CASSLGEGNEKLFF	TGTGCCAGCAGCTTAGGGGAGGGTAATGAAAAACTGTTTTTT
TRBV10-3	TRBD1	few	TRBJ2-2	CAISGQGGPGGELFF	TGTGCCATCAGCGGACAGGGTGGCCCTGGCGGGGAGCTGTTTTTT
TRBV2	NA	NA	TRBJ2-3	CASTQSGGTGDTQYF	TGTGCCAGCACCCAGAGCGGGGGGACAGGAGATACGCAGTATTTT
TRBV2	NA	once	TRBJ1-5	CASSDGSNQPQHF	TGTGCCAGCAGTGACGGTAGCAATCAGCCCCAGCATTTT
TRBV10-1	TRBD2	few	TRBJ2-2	CASGGEYSGELFF	TGCGCCAGCGGGGGGGAGTACTCCGGGGAGCTGTTTTTT
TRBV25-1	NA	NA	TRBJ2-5	CATSTDIQTQYF	TGTGCCACCTCGACAGACATCCAGACCCAGTACTTC
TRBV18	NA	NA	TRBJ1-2	CASSPQGLSGYTF	TGTGCCAGCTCACCACAGGGGCTATCGGGCTACACCTTC
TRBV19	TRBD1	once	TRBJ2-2	CASRIFGTGDRTGELFF	TGTGCCAGTAGAATCTTTGGGACAGGGGATAGAACCGGGGAGCTGTTTTTT
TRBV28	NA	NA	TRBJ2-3	CASSSGSASSTDTQYF	TGTGCCAGCAGTTCCGGGTCGGCGTCTAGCACAGATACGCAGTATTTT
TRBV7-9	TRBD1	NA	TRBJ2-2	CASNGLKTGQGVAGELFF	TGTGCCAGCAACGGGCTTAAAACTGGACAGGGAGTTGCCGGGGAGCTGTTTTTT
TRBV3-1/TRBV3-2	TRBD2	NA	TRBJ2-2	CASLAGFTGELFF	TGTGCCAGCCTAGCGGGGTTCACCGGGGAGCTGTTTTTT
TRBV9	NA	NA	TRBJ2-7	CASSVGPHDRPYEQYF	TGTGCCAGCAGCGTAGGTCCCCACGACAGACCCTACGAGCAGTACTTC
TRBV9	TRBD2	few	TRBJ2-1	CASSVAVAGGNEQFF	TGTGCCAGCAGCGTAGCGGTAGCGGGAGGGAATGAGCAGTTCTTC
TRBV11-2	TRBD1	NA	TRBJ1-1	CASSPRDRGTEAFF	TGTGCCAGCAGCCCCCGCGACAGGGGAACTGAAGCTTTCTTT
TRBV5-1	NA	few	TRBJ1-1	CASSWDNSNTEAFF	TGCGCCAGCAGCTGGGACAACTCGAACACTGAAGCTTTCTTT
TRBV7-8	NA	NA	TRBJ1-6	CASSLTAGRGNYSPLHF	TGTGCCAGCAGCCTAACTGCGGGCAGGGGTAACTATTCACCCCTCCACTTT
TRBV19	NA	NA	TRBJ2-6	CASSNRPDTGANVLTF	TGTGCCAGTAGTAACCGGCCGGACACTGGGGCCAACGTCCTGACTTTC
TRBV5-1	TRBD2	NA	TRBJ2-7	CASSQIEGKPGLAGREQYF	TGCGCCAGCAGCCAAATCGAAGGAAAACCGGGACTAGCGGGACGTGAGCAGTACTTC
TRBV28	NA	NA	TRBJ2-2	CASQLHSTGELFF	TGTGCCAGCCAGTTACACAGCACCGGGGAGCTGTTTTTT
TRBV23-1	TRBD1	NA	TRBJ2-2	CASRPTGILRPTGELFF	TGCGCCAGCAGGCCGACAGGGATTCTTCGGCCCACCGGGGAGCTGTTTTTT
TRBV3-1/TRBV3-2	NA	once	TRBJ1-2	CASSQVNSVNYGYTF	TGTGCCAGCAGCCAGGTAAACAGTGTCAACTATGGCTACACCTTC
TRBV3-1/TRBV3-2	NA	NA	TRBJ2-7	CASSHTGTGSEQYF	TGTGCCAGCAGCCACACCGGGACTGGCTCCGAGCAGTACTTC
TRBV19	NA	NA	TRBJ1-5	CASSPTAGTQFSNQPQHF	TGTGCCAGTAGTCCAACCGCGGGGACCCAATTTAGCAATCAGCCCCAGCATTTT
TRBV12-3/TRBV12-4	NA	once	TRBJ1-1	CASSWALFEAFF	TGTGCCAGCAGTTGGGCGTTGTTCGAAGCTTTCTTT